This is a list of T cell receptor beta chains from one sample in a study of cytomegalovirus exposure and HLA in healthy donors. This table comes from immunoSEQ multiplex PCR, and its TCRdb copy is limited to in-frame clones, with some not included. Among around 98,000 clones listed, roughly 87% were seen once. Specimen: PBMCs. The receptors shown here come from a man between 18 and 35 years old in good health and CMV-seropositive. The CDR3 runs from the conserved cysteine through the conserved F or W. The order of the fields is J gene, D gene, clone size, V gene, CDR3 protein, CDR3 DNA. A D gene is named only where the DNA matches it firmly. The size entry is marked missing in some rows and otherwise reads once, few, many or a size class.

TRBJ1-2	-	-	TRBV27	CASSLVTPDSPDGYTF	TGTGCCAGCAGTTTAGTTACCCCGGACAGCCCCGATGGCTACACCTTC
TRBJ2-7	-	-	TRBV6-5	CASSYSGFEQYF	TGTGCCAGCAGTTATTCGGGGTTTGAGCAGTACTTC
TRBJ1-5	-	-	TRBV28	CASSLRSTAIGNQPQHF	TGTGCCAGCAGTTTACGGTCGACAGCGATCGGCAATCAGCCCCAGCATTTT
TRBJ1-5	-	-	TRBV6-6	CASSYPDSPQHF	TGTGCCAGCAGTTACCCAGATTCGCCCCAGCATTTT
TRBJ2-1	TRBD1	-	TRBV7-9	CASQDRTGSYNEQFF	TGTGCCAGCCAAGACAGGACAGGGAGCTACAATGAGCAGTTCTTC
TRBJ1-1	-	-	TRBV19	CASSSRRGNTEAFF	TGTGCCAGTAGTTCCCGGCGAGGGAACACTGAAGCTTTCTTT
TRBJ1-1	-	-	TRBV6-5	CASSYRHRDTEAFF	TGTGCCAGCAGTTACAGGCACAGGGACACTGAAGCTTTCTTT
TRBJ1-1	-	-	TRBV7-9	CASVTFRTMLNTEAFF	TGTGCCAGCGTGACCTTTCGGACAATGCTAAACACTGAAGCTTTCTTT
TRBJ1-2	-	-	TRBV7-3	CASSLVGSGGYTF	TGTGCCAGCAGCTTAGTAGGATCGGGGGGCTACACCTTC
TRBJ2-1	-	-	TRBV6-5	CASTRGNNEQFF	TGTGCCAGCACCAGGGGAAACAATGAGCAGTTCTTC
TRBJ1-1	-	-	TRBV7-9	CASSSTGTEAFF	TGTGCCAGCAGCTCGACAGGTACTGAAGCTTTCTTT
TRBJ1-1	-	few	TRBV7-2	CASSRSGTLGGNTEAFF	TGTGCCAGCAGCCGTAGTGGGACTCTTGGGGGGAACACTGAAGCTTTCTTT
TRBJ1-2	-	-	TRBV11-2	CASGGAGSSRGYTF	TGTGCCAGCGGAGGGGCAGGGAGCTCGAGAGGCTACACCTTC
TRBJ2-7	TRBD1	-	TRBV5-6	CASSLVGPTGNEQYF	TGTGCCAGCAGCTTGGTGGGACCGACAGGGAACGAGCAGTACTTC
TRBJ2-7	TRBD2	-	TRBV7-2	CASSYLAGDSYEQYF	TGTGCCAGCAGCTACCTAGCGGGGGACTCCTACGAGCAGTACTTC
TRBJ1-1	-	-	TRBV25-1	CASSESGVNTEAFF	TGTGCCAGCAGTGAATCAGGGGTGAACACTGAAGCTTTCTTT
TRBJ2-7	-	-	TRBV19	CASSIDRTVHEQYF	TGTGCCAGTAGTATAGATAGAACAGTCCACGAGCAGTACTTC
TRBJ1-4	-	-	TRBV7-2	CASSLIPGQATNEKLFF	TGTGCCAGCAGCTTAATCCCTGGTCAGGCAACTAATGAAAAACTGTTTTTT
TRBJ2-1	TRBD2	-	TRBV7-3	CASRPSGGAHNEQFF	TGTGCCAGCAGGCCTAGCGGGGGGGCTCACAATGAGCAGTTCTTC
TRBJ1-1	-	-	TRBV18	CASSPVDRNTEAFF	TGTGCCAGCTCACCAGTAGACAGAAACACTGAAGCTTTCTTT
TRBJ2-1	-	-	TRBV6-1	CASSEVLAPNNEQFF	TGTGCCAGCAGTGAAGTCCTAGCGCCAAACAATGAGCAGTTCTTC
TRBJ2-3	-	-	TRBV1	CTSRTLRGLAYLRTDTQYF	TGCACCAGCAGAACGTTGCGCGGGCTAGCATACCTCCGCACAGATACGCAGTATTTT
TRBJ2-1	-	-	TRBV4-3	CASSHTGSSYNEQFF	TGCGCCAGCAGCCACACAGGGAGTTCCTACAATGAGCAGTTCTTC
TRBJ2-7	-	-	TRBV7-2	CASSSNREGGQYF	TGTGCCAGCAGCTCCAACAGGGAGGGCGGGCAGTACTTC
TRBJ1-2	-	-	TRBV27	CASSLAVDYGYTF	TGTGCCAGCAGTTTAGCAGTGGACTATGGCTACACCTTC
TRBJ1-3	-	once	TRBV18	CASSPRGYTIYF	TGTGCCAGCTCACCTCGGGGGTACACCATATATTTT
TRBJ2-7	-	-	TRBV4-3	CASSQVVSIDEQYF	TGCGCCAGCAGCCAAGTAGTATCGATCGACGAGCAGTACTTC
TRBJ2-5	TRBD1	-	TRBV27	CASRDQDRVEETQYF	TGTGCCAGCAGGGATCAGGACAGGGTGGAAGAGACCCAGTACTTC
TRBJ2-3	TRBD1	-	TRBV2	CASSDTGASTDTQYF	TGTGCCAGCAGTGACACAGGGGCAAGCACAGATACGCAGTATTTT
TRBJ2-7	-	-	TRBV27	CASSLIFGTLYEQYF	TGTGCCAGCAGTTTAATTTTTGGGACTCTCTACGAGCAGTACTTC
TRBJ1-6	TRBD1	few	TRBV7-9	CASSSGQENSPLHF	TGTGCCAGCAGCTCTGGACAGGAGAATTCACCCCTCCACTTT
TRBJ1-1	TRBD1	-	TRBV4-1	CASSPGQGKETEAFF	TGCGCCAGCAGCCCCGGACAGGGAAAAGAGACTGAAGCTTTCTTT
TRBJ2-5	-	-	TRBV7-2	CASSLMGAGQETQYF	TGTGCCAGCAGCTTAATGGGGGCAGGCCAAGAGACCCAGTACTTC
TRBJ1-1	-	-	TRBV12-5	CASGLGTGLNTEAFF	TGTGCTAGTGGTTTGGGAACAGGGTTGAACACTGAAGCTTTCTTT
TRBJ2-5	TRBD2	-	TRBV7-3	CASSLRAGGRETQYF	TGTGCCAGCAGCTTACGAGCGGGGGGGCGGGAGACCCAGTACTTC
TRBJ2-1	TRBD2	-	TRBV27	CASSLLAGGIYNEQFF	TGTGCCAGCAGTCTGTTAGCGGGGGGGATCTACAATGAGCAGTTCTTC
TRBJ2-3	-	-	TRBV2	CASSELRVSTDTQYF	TGTGCCAGCAGTGAGCTCAGGGTCAGCACAGATACGCAGTATTTT
TRBJ1-6	-	-	TRBV6-6	CASRKGGVSYNSPLHF	TGTGCCAGCCGAAAAGGAGGGGTCTCCTATAATTCACCCCTCCACTTT
TRBJ1-2	-	-	TRBV28	CASEGANNYGYTF	TGTGCCAGCGAGGGAGCAAATAACTATGGCTACACCTTC
TRBJ2-5	-	-	TRBV18	CASSPPNSQETQYF	TGTGCCAGCTCACCACCGAACAGTCAAGAGACCCAGTACTTC
TRBJ2-5	TRBD1	once	TRBV10-3	CASDRGPGETQYF	TGTGCCAGCGACAGGGGGCCGGGGGAGACCCAGTACTTC
TRBJ1-1	-	-	TRBV5-5	CASRVALYTEAFF	TGTGCCAGCAGAGTAGCATTATACACTGAAGCTTTCTTT
TRBJ1-3	TRBD1	-	TRBV19	CASSPAPTGLSGNTIYF	TGTGCCAGTAGTCCGGCGCCGACAGGGCTTTCTGGAAACACCATATATTTT
TRBJ2-5	TRBD2	-	TRBV7-2	CASSLLGSGAGETQYF	TGTGCCAGCAGCTTACTGGGTAGCGGGGCCGGGGAGACCCAGTACTTC
TRBJ1-2	-	-	TRBV5-6	CASTNRGGYGYTF	TGTGCCAGCACCAACCGGGGGGGGTATGGCTACACCTTC
TRBJ2-1	TRBD2	-	TRBV29-1	CSVLTSGTNNEQFF	TGCAGCGTTCTTACTAGCGGGACTAACAATGAGCAGTTCTTC